This paragraph reports one TCR beta chain. Its antigen is not identified. This CDR3 has 11 amino acids. CDR1 SGHTA and CDR2 FQGTGA come from the germline V gene. 5' RACE that incorporated UMI labels was used to prepare the TRB cDNA libraries. TCRdb reprocessed the 5' RACE reads and keeps a single row for each CDR3 protein, giving no DNA. Here the sample table reports around 81,000 distinct CDR3 sequences. The entry originates in a study of CXCR3-negative and CXCR3-positive naive CD8 T cells. Study-wide points: Diversity ran similarly high across both naive subsets but far lower in memory CD8+ cells. Naive subsets displayed similar surface CD5, and TCR strength was inferred from TRB CDR3 properties.

Every CD8+ T cell subset underwent triplicate sorting at around 270,000 cells apiece. The sequencing sample was made of naive CXCR3- CD8+ T cells from blood. As to subset: CD45RO-CCR7+CD27+CD95- naive CD8+ T cells lacking CXCR3 (TNR3-). This TCR was sampled from a human donor in good health. Some clones in this sample may be carry-over from other donors' samples. The chain is built from TRBV7-3 and TRBJ2-7; TCRdb proposes TRBD1, but this gene call is untestable without DNA. The CDR3 region is CASSSGNEQYF.